A single sample is the source of the 25 T cell receptor beta chains below, sequenced in a study of human T cells and chemical hapten exposure (dated by TCRdb to about 2021). Unfractionated whole blood was collected in Tempus Blood RNA tubes, and total RNA was extracted from that blood. Receptor libraries were prepared by 5' RACE. The reads were generated on an Illumina MiSeq. The public sequencing data were trimmed at Q25 with fastp and processed into clonotypes with MiXCR by TCRdb, which kept only in-frame beta chains. Each entry merges the rows of one CDR3 protein and shows their most common DNA and genes. Across this sample there are 95,000 to 120,000 distinct CDR3 sequences, with roughly a fifth seen only once. In total, the top ten clones hold around 2.7% of the sample. The receptors come from a human donor in good health.

A few counts support this clonotype. The gene calls are TRBV12-3 or TRBV12-4 and TRBJ2-4, with D possibly matching TRBD2 (5 bases). Trimming left V 1 base short and J 4 bases short, with 11 bases between. The CDR3 contains 15 residues. The DNA of the CDR3 is TGTGCCAGCAGTTTAGAGGAGGTTGTTAAAAACATTCAGTACTTC. Its protein is CASSLEEVVKNIQYF.

The table lists this clonotype with a few counts. V and J are TRBV3-1 and TRBJ2-3; 7 bases align to TRBD2. Germline lookup yields CDR1 LGHDT and CDR2 YNNKEL (reference sequence). Trimming cost V 4 bases and J 6 bases; bases outside gene matches: 16. This CDR3 has 17 residues. CDR3 in amino acids: CASSPRSRGGGRDTQYF. CDR3 bases: TGTGCCAGCAGCCCGCGCTCTCGGGGCGGGGGTAGGGATACGCAGTATTTT.

This clonotype was found a few times. This chain links TRBV27 with TRBJ1-2, with D possibly matching TRBD1 (5 bases). The CDR3 spans 14 residues. Germline V gene lookup returns CDR1 MNHEY and CDR2 SMNVEV (reference sequence). V was trimmed by 2 bases and J by 0 bases, leaving 7 bases between them. CDR3 residues: CASSLDSANYGYTF. CDR3 nucleotide sequence: TGTGCCAGCAGTTTAGACAGCGCTAACTATGGCTACACCTTC.

V is TRBV29-1 and J is TRBJ2-1; D not certain. This CDR3 contains 14 residues. Germline V gene data show CDR1 as SQVTM and CDR2 as ANQGSEA. V lost 7 bases to trimming and J lost 5 bases, with 18 bases between them. Here the CDR3 DNA reads TGCAGCGCCGGAACGGTCGTCGGGCACAATGAGCAGTTCTTC. Protein product: CSAGTVVGHNEQFF.

This rearrangement joins TRBV20-1 to TRBJ1-1; no reliable D call. V was shortened by 2 bases and J by 4 bases, with 14 bases between the two germline ends. Per germline, CDR1 DFQATT and CDR2 SNEGSKA (reference sequence). The CDR3 totals 14 residues. Here the CDR3 DNA reads TGCAGTGCTAGACACGGTAACGCCGGCACTGAAGCTTTCTTT. Its protein is CSARHGNAGTEAFF.

This clonotype was detected a few times. The chain recombines TRBV15 with TRBJ2-3; D call uncertain. CDR3 length equals 12 residues. Trimming took off 3 bases at V and 6 bases at J, with 7 bases between the two ends. CDR1 and CDR2 (germline): LNHNV, YYDKDF (reference sequence). Written as DNA, the CDR3 is TGTGCCACCAGCAGGTCGGAGGATACGCAGTATTTT. Translating it yields CATSRSEDTQYF.

The chain is built from TRBV12-3 or TRBV12-4 and TRBJ2-2; D is unresolved. CDR3 length: 12 amino acids. V lost 5 bases and J lost 3, with 4 bases in between. The CDR3 DNA follows: TGTGCCAGCAGTAAGGACACCGGGGAGCTGTTTTTT. This encodes CASSKDTGELFF.

This clonotype was detected a few times. This CDR3 is CSVGTGNTEAFF. The CDR3 DNA sequence: TGCAGCGTAGGAACGGGGAACACTGAAGCTTTCTTT. The V and J genes are TRBV29-1 and TRBJ1-1, with D unresolved. The length of the CDR3 is 12 residues. V dropped 6 bases and J dropped 1 base, with 9 bases sitting between them. CDR1 is SQVTM and CDR2 is ANQGSEA in the germline V gene. Based on the CDR3 plus reference TRBV29-1 and TRBJ1-1, the full variable domain is SAVISQKPSRDICQRGTSLTIQCQVDSQVTMMFWYRQQPGQSLTLIATANQGSEATYESGFVIDKFPISRPNLTFSTLTVSNMSPEDSSIYLCSVGTGNTEAFFGQGTRLTVV.

In its sample, this clonotype was seen a few times. The chain joins TRBV28 to TRBJ2-7; 7 bases map to TRBD2. Germline trimming cut 10 bases from V and 6 bases from J; bases unmatched to any gene: 12. This CDR3 contains 13 residues. Germline assignment: CDR1 MDHEN and CDR2 SYDVKM. In DNA, the CDR3 is TGTGCCACCGGGACTATCCTCGAGATCGAGCAGTACTTC. Protein: CATGTILEIEQYF.

The chain employs TRBV6-6 and TRBJ2-1; 9 nucleotides line up with TRBD1. Germline CDR1 is MNHNY and CDR2 is SVGAGI (reference sequence). The CDR3 extends over 16 amino acids. Trimming removed 0 bases from V and 4 bases from J; junction bases left unmatched: 4. CDR3 amino acids: CASSYSPGQGYNEQFF. CDR3 bases: TGTGCCAGCAGTTACTCGCCGGGACAGGGATACAATGAGCAGTTCTTC.

The chain is built from TRBV4-2 and TRBJ2-1; D possibly uses TRBD1 or TRBD2 (6 bases each). CDR3 length: 14 amino acids. Deletions cut 6 bases from V and 8 bases from J, with 17 bases between. Germline V gene lookup returns CDR1 LGHNA and CDR2 YNFKEQ. The CDR3 spells CASRGLARQDEQFF. CDR3 DNA sequence: TGTGCCAGCAGGGGGCTAGCGCGACAGGATGAGCAGTTCTTC.

The table lists this clonotype with many counts. The chain has TRBV29-1 and TRBJ2-3; 8 nucleotides line up with TRBD2. The CDR3 totals 16 residues. The V gene's germline CDR1 is SQVTM and CDR2 ANQGSEA. The V and J ends lost 3 bases and 0 bases, in that order; junction bases with no gene match: 8. The CDR3 sequence: CSVEKGSGISTDTQYF. CDR3 coding DNA: TGCAGCGTTGAGAAAGGTAGCGGGATAAGCACAGATACGCAGTATTTT.

Concerning this clonotype itself: A read error may be the cause here, since a much bigger clone is one base away. The chain joins TRBV12-3 or TRBV12-4 to TRBJ2-3; D gene uncertain. This CDR3 contains 13 residues. Trimming pared 1 base from V and 4 bases from J, leaving 6 bases between. CDR3 amino acids: CASSLVGSDTQYF. The CDR3 bases are TGTGCCAGCAGTTTAGTGGGATCAGATACGCAGTATTTT.

The genes are TRBV7-2 and TRBJ1-1, with a tentative D call TRBD1 (6 bases). The CDR3 extends over 15 amino acids. CDR1 and CDR2 from the germline V gene are SGHTA and FQGNSA. V shed 3 bases and J shed 0 bases, with 11 bases lying between them. The chain's CDR3 is CASSLGTRVNTEAFF. CDR3 nucleotides: TGTGCCAGCAGCTTGGGGACAAGGGTGAACACTGAAGCTTTCTTT.

This clonotype was recorded at least ten times. This chain links TRBV12-3 or TRBV12-4 with TRBJ1-1; 7 bases map to TRBD1. This CDR3 contains 15 residues. V dropped 5 bases and J dropped 1; count of bases not matched to a gene: 7. CDR3 coding DNA: TGTGCCAGCAGTCCGACAGGGACGGGGAACACTGAAGCTTTCTTT. This encodes CASSPTGTGNTEAFF.

The rearrangement links TRBV14 to TRBJ1-1; D gene ambiguous. This CDR3 comprises 16 residues. Trimming removed 0 bases at V and 2 bases at J, with 13 bases between. The germline CDR1 and CDR2 sequences are SGHDN and FVKESK. The CDR3 DNA reads TGTGCCAGCAGCCAAGATTTGGGCGTCAGTAACACTGAAGCTTTCTTT. Its translation is CASSQDLGVSNTEAFF.

This clonotype was seen a few times. The V and J genes are TRBV3-1 and TRBJ1-1; 7 nucleotides agree with TRBD1. The CDR3 runs 15 residues. V lost 7 bases and J lost 3; bases outside the gene matches: 11. Germline lookup yields CDR1 LGHDT and CDR2 YNNKEL (reference sequence). The CDR3 DNA sequence: TGTGCCAGCATCTCGTCGTGGCAGGGGGACACTGAAGCTTTCTTT. Translated: CASISSWQGDTEAFF.

This clonotype was observed a few times. This rearrangement joins TRBV21-1 to TRBJ1-4. TRBV21-1 is a pseudogene segment. This CDR3 is built from 17 residues. The CDR3 coding sequence is TGTGCCAGCAGCCCTCCGTTGCGGGGGGGGAAGGGTGAAAAACTGTTTTTT. It specifies CASSPPLRGGKGEKLFF.

This clonotype was counted many times. This chain uses TRBV7-2 with TRBJ2-1; D gene unclear. CDR1 and CDR2 from the germline V gene are SGHTA and FQGNSA. The ends were cut back, 2 bases at V and 6 bases at J, with 2 bases in the middle. This CDR3 spans 11 amino acids. The CDR3 nucleotides are TGTGCCAGCAGCTTACTCAATGAGCAGTTCTTC. Protein sequence: CASSLLNEQFF.

This chain connects TRBV27 to TRBJ2-7, with unresolved D. Germline values: CDR1 MNHEY, CDR2 SMNVEV (reference sequence). Between the trimmed V and J ends, which lost 6 bases and 2 bases, there was a span of 11 bases. The CDR3 sequence is 13 residues long. The CDR3: CASSPPRPYEQYF. The DNA of the CDR3 is TGTGCCAGCAGCCCCCCACGACCCTACGAGCAGTACTTC.

This clonotype was found a few times. V gene TRBV9 combines with J gene TRBJ1-1; perhaps TRBD1 as D (5 bases). CDR1 and CDR2 (germline): SGDLS, YYNGEE. V was cut by 0 bases and J by 0 bases, with 12 bases left in between. The CDR3 has 16 residues. DNA of the CDR3: TGTGCCAGCAGCGTAGATTTAGGGGAATTGAACACTGAAGCTTTCTTT. It codes for CASSVDLGELNTEAFF.

J is TRBJ1-2 and V is TRBV14; possibly TRBD1 for D (5 bases). CDR3 length: 14 amino acids. CDR1 is SGHDN and CDR2 is FVKESK in the germline V gene. V was cut by 4 bases and J by 4 bases, with 13 bases left in between. CDR3 region: CASSRIRGFYGYTF. DNA for the CDR3: TGTGCCAGCAGCCGCATTAGGGGATTCTATGGCTACACCTTC.

The gene calls are TRBV3-1 and TRBJ2-7; D gene ambiguous. Germline V gene data show CDR1 as LGHDT and CDR2 as YNNKEL (reference sequence). The CDR3 sequence is 15 residues long. V lost 4 bases to trimming and J lost 3 bases, with 16 bases between them. CDR3 amino acids: CASSLSSPYSYEQYF. The CDR3 DNA follows: TGTGCCAGCAGCCTCTCCTCCCCCTACAGCTACGAGCAGTACTTC.

This clonotype came up a few times. CDR3 in DNA: TGTGCCAGCAGTTACCAACCTCGGGGCCCTGGGGAGCAGTACTTC. It specifies CASSYQPRGPGEQYF. V and J are TRBV6-5 and TRBJ2-7, with D perhaps matching TRBD1 or TRBD2 (5 bases each). The ends were cut back, 2 bases at V and 7 bases at J, with 18 bases in the middle. CDR1 and CDR2 from the germline V gene are MNHEY and SVGAGI. There are 15 residues in the CDR3.

This clonotype was detected only a few times. The rearrangement uses TRBV20-1 and TRBJ1-4; D not resolved. Germline assignment: CDR1 DFQATT and CDR2 SNEGSKA (reference sequence). The CDR3 totals 12 residues. Trimming took 8 bases from V and 3 from J, leaving 10 bases between them. The CDR3 spells CSYFLPNEKLFF. The CDR3 bases are TGCAGTTACTTTCTGCCTAATGAAAAACTGTTTTTT.